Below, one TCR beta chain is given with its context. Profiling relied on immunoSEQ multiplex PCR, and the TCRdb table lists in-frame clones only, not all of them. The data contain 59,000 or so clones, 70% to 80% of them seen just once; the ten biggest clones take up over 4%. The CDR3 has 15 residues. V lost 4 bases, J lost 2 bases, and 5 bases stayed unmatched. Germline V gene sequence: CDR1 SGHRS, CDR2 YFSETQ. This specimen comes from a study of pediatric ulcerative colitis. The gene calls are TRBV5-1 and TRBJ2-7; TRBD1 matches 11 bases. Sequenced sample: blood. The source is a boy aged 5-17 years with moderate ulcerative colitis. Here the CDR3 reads CASSEGQGGPYEQYF. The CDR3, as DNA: TGCGCCAGCAGCGAGGGACAGGGGGGACCCTACGAGCAGTACTTC.